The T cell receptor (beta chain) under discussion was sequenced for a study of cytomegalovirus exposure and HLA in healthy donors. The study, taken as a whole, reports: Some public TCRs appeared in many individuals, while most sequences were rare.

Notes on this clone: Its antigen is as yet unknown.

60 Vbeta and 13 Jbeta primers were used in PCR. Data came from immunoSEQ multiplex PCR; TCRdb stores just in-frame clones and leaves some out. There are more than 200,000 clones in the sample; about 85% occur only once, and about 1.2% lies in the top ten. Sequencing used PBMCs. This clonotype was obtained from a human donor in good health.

The CDR3 loop is CASSQDPRTRWYHEQFF. The CDR3 DNA sequence: TGCGCCAGCAGCCAGGATCCTCGGACTAGATGGTACCATGAGCAGTTCTTC. The V and J genes are TRBV4-1 and TRBJ2-1; 7 nucleotides agree with TRBD2. This CDR3 is 17 amino acids long. V trimming: 3 bases; J trimming: 8 bases; junction bases outside the gene matches: 16. The germline V gene has CDR1 MGHRA and CDR2 YSYEKL.